The entry below describes one T cell receptor (beta chain). What it binds is unknown. The CDR3 totals 17 residues. CDR1 and CDR2 (germline): DFQATT, SNEGSKA (reference sequence). The data belong to a study of T cells expressing NK-cell markers. For the study at large: The TCR beta repertoires originated in sorted CD3+CD56+NKG2C+, CD3+CD56+NKG2C- and CD3+CD56-NKG2C+ T cells.

Study observations and caveats: Once again these clonotypes came out on top in the CD3+CD56-NKG2C+ fraction of a few donors.

Libraries used 5'RACE template switching adding universal primer site and UMIs. TCRdb reprocessed the 5' RACE reads, keeping one entry per CDR3 protein, no DNA. Its table records fewer than 300,000 distinct CDR3 sequences. The TCR was taken from a woman aged 18-70 years in good health. The material sequenced was blood T cells: a sorted CD56 or NKG2C T cell subset, CD4+ or CD8+ T cells, or bulk PBMC T cells (not recorded which). J is TRBJ2-1 and V is TRBV20-1; the D call of TRBD2 rests on TCRdb alone, since no DNA is present to check it. This CDR3 reads CSARDLGASGTYNEQFF.